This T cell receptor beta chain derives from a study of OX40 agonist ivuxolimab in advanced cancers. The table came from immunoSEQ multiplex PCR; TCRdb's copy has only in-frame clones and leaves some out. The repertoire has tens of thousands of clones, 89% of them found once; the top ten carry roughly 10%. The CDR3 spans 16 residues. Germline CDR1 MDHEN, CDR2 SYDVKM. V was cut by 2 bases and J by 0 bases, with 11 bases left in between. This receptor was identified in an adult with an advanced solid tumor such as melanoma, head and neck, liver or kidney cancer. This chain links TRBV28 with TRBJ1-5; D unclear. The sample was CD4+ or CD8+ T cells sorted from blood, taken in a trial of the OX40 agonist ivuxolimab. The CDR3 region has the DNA TGTGCCAGCAGTTTAAGGGCCCCTTATAGCAATCAGCCCCAGCATTTT. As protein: CASSLRAPYSNQPQHF.